The 19 T cell receptor beta chains presented below share a single source sample, sequenced in a study of CD8 T cells in ankylosing spondylitis. From the 5' RACE reads, TCRdb called clonotypes with MiXCR, one entry per CDR3 protein. Of about 240,000 distinct CDR3 sequences in the sample, approximately 11% were seen once. The sequenced sample was blood, either unsorted or a sorted T cell fraction (not recorded which). The receptor set was obtained from a male donor with ankylosing spondylitis or in good health (not recorded which).

This clonotype was counted at least ten times. The chain has TRBV15 and TRBJ2-5, with 8 bases identical to TRBD2. V shed 5 bases, J shed 0 bases, and the junction held 8 bases outside the gene matches. Germline V CDR1 and CDR2: LNHNV, YYDKDF (reference sequence). The CDR3 has 16 amino acids. The CDR3 nucleotides are TGTGCCACCAGCGGACATAGCGGGGATTACCAAGAGACCCAGTACTTC. Its translation is CATSGHSGDYQETQYF.

This clonotype appeared once. The genes are TRBV6-5 and TRBJ2-7; no clear D gene. CDR1 MNHEY and CDR2 SVGAGI come from the germline V gene. The length of the CDR3 is 18 residues. Trimming cost V 2 bases and J 4 bases, with 24 bases left between them. The CDR3: CASSYAPPTRSLTYEQYF. Written as DNA, the CDR3 is TGTGCCAGCAGTTACGCCCCACCCACAAGGTCCTTAACTTACGAGCAGTACTTC.

There are many counts of this clonotype. The gene calls are TRBV5-6 and TRBJ1-1, with D possibly matching TRBD1 (5 bases). The CDR3 runs 16 residues. Between the trimmed V and J ends, which lost 5 bases and 0 bases, there was a span of 17 bases. CDR1 is SGHDT, CDR2 YYEEEE, per germline. The CDR3: CASRTQGDGLNTEAFF. CDR3 sequence (DNA): TGTGCCAGCAGGACGCAGGGAGACGGGTTGAACACTGAAGCTTTCTTT. The full variable domain, its missing parts supplied by reference TRBV5-6 and TRBJ1-1, is DAGVTQSPTHLIKTRGQQVTLRCSPKSGHDTVSWYQQALGQGPQFIFQYYEEEERQRGNFPDRFSGHQFPNYSSELNVNALLLGDSALYLCASRTQGDGLNTEAFFGQGTRLTVV.

This clonotype was observed at least ten times. The rearrangement links TRBV27 to TRBJ2-7; D possibly uses TRBD1 or TRBD2 (5 bases each). The V gene's germline CDR1 is MNHEY and CDR2 SMNVEV (reference sequence). With 3 bases removed from V and 4 bases from J, the gap between germline ends came to 22 bases. The CDR3 has 17 residues. CDR3 residues: CASSLAGDGDWGYEQYF. Here the CDR3 DNA reads TGTGCCAGCAGTTTGGCCGGGGACGGCGATTGGGGTTACGAGCAGTACTTC.

The chain uses TRBV15 and TRBJ1-1; TRBD1 is a possible D gene (6 bases). This CDR3 is built from 14 residues. CDR1 LNHNV and CDR2 YYDKDF come from the germline V gene (reference sequence). Trimming shortened V by 5 bases and J by 8 bases, and 18 bases separated the two germline ends. The CDR3 DNA reads TGTGCCACCAGCCACAGGGATAGTAGGAAGGAAGCTTTCTTT. Translating it yields CATSHRDSRKEAFF.

This clonotype was recorded at least ten times. The chain has TRBV6-1 and TRBJ2-7; possibly TRBD1 for D (7 bases). Germline CDR1 and CDR2: MNHNS and SASEGT. V was cut by 10 bases and J by 6 bases, with 19 bases left in between. The CDR3 length is 13 residues. The CDR3 sequence: CATRGAGVAEQYF. The DNA of the CDR3 is TGTGCCACCAGGGGGGCAGGGGTAGCCGAGCAGTACTTC.

In this sample, this clonotype turned up many times. This chain connects TRBV5-1 to TRBJ2-1; D is possibly TRBD2 (5 bases). The germline V and J ends were trimmed by 6 bases and 7 bases, with 17 bases remaining between them. The CDR3 contains 14 residues. CDR1 is SGHRS, CDR2 YFSETQ, per germline. The DNA of the CDR3 is TGCGCCAGCACCGCTTGGGAGTTGGAAAATGAGCAGTTCTTC. Translation gives CASTAWELENEQFF.

V is TRBV7-2 and J is TRBJ2-7, with D perhaps TRBD1 or TRBD2 (5 bases each). The germline gives CDR1 SGHTA, CDR2 FQGNSA. Trimming removed 1 base at V and 5 bases at J, with 15 bases between. CDR3 size: 15 residues. The CDR3 coding sequence is TGTGCCAGCAGCTTAGTCCCAGGGCTTAGCGACGAGCAGTACTTC. This translates into CASSLVPGLSDEQYF. The full variable domain, rest sourced from reference TRBV7-2 and TRBJ2-7, is GAGVSQSPSNKVTEKGKDVELRCDPISGHTALYWYRQSLGQGLEFLIYFQGNSAPDKSGLPSDRFSAERTGGSVSTLTIQRTQQEDSAVYLCASSLVPGLSDEQYFGPGTRLTVT.

This clonotype was recorded at least ten times. CDR3 in amino acids: CASSLAATPREQFF. The CDR3 bases are TGCGCCAGCAGCTTGGCCGCGACTCCTAGGGAGCAGTTCTTC. The chain recombines TRBV5-1 with TRBJ2-1; D unresolved. Deletions cut 0 bases from V and 10 bases from J, with 14 bases between. The V gene's germline CDR1 is SGHRS and CDR2 YFSETQ. The CDR3 totals 14 residues.

In its sample, this clonotype was seen many times. The V gene is TRBV20-1, the J gene TRBJ1-2; a possible D gene is TRBD1 (5 bases). Germline V gene sequence: CDR1 DFQATT, CDR2 SNEGSKA (reference sequence). The CDR3 has 13 residues. CDR3 region: CTASWGSNYGYTF. The CDR3 bases are TGCACGGCTAGCTGGGGCAGCAACTATGGCTACACCTTC.

This chain links TRBV9 with TRBJ2-2; perhaps TRBD1 as D (7 bases). This CDR3 is 15 amino acids long. Trimming removed 3 bases at V and 4 bases at J, with 13 bases between. In germline, CDR1 is SGDLS, CDR2 YYNGEE. The CDR3 here is CASSESGGSTGELFF. The DNA for the CDR3 is TGTGCCAGCAGCGAGTCAGGGGGGAGCACCGGGGAGCTGTTTTTT.

This clonotype was seen ten or more times. V gene TRBV11-2 combines with J gene TRBJ2-1; 9 nucleotides line up with TRBD1. Trimming at V came to 5 bases and at J to 3 bases, leaving 8 bases not matched to a gene. The germline V gene has CDR1 SGHAT and CDR2 FQNNGV. The CDR3 loop spans 16 amino acids. CDR3 protein: CASSPLGGQGYNEQFF. The CDR3 DNA reads TGTGCCAGCAGCCCCCTGGGGGGACAGGGCTACAATGAGCAGTTCTTC.

This clonotype was picked up many times. V and J are TRBV20-1 and TRBJ2-1; possible D gene TRBD2, 6 bases. Trimming left V 6 bases short and J 4 bases short, with 19 bases between. CDR3 length equals 15 residues. Germline lookup yields CDR1 DFQATT and CDR2 SNEGSKA (reference sequence). The DNA of the CDR3 is TGCAGTGCCATCGCGGGACCCTCTTTTTACAATGAGCAGTTCTTC. This sequence encodes CSAIAGPSFYNEQFF.

Here the CDR3 DNA reads TGTGCCAGCAGCTTGGGGGGGCCTGGACAGCTTACAATCACAGATACGCAGTATTTT. It translates to CASSLGGPGQLTITDTQYF. The chain combines TRBV5-4 with TRBJ2-3; TRBD1 might be the D (6 bases). This CDR3 has 19 residues. Germline lookup yields CDR1 SGHNT and CDR2 YYREEE (reference sequence). V was trimmed by 0 bases and J by 2 bases, leaving 22 bases between them.

The chain carries TRBV3-1 and TRBJ2-4; D is ambiguous. The V and J ends lost 0 bases and 0 bases respectively, with 9 bases between them. This CDR3 comprises 16 residues. Germline loops: CDR1 LGHDT, CDR2 YNNKEL (reference sequence). The CDR3 protein is CASSQETRLAKNIQYF. CDR3 DNA sequence: TGTGCCAGCAGCCAAGAGACACGGCTAGCCAAAAACATTCAGTACTTC.

This clonotype came up many times. The chain is built from TRBV24-1 and TRBJ2-7; either TRBD1 or TRBD2 may supply D (5 bases each). CDR3 size: 15 residues. V gave up 2 bases and J gave up 2 bases, with 12 bases separating them. Germline loops: CDR1 KGHDR, CDR2 SFDVKD. As DNA, the CDR3 is TGTGCCACCAGTGATTCCCGGGACCCCGCCTACGAGCAGTACTTC. It specifies CATSDSRDPAYEQYF.

In its sample, this clonotype was seen many times. The J gene is TRBJ2-7, the V gene TRBV9, with 9 bases matching TRBD2. Germline CDR1 and CDR2: SGDLS and YYNGEE. This CDR3 region has 16 residues. Germline trimming cut 2 bases from V and 2 bases from J; bases unmatched to any gene: 8. The CDR3 here is CASSVGARGGAYEQYF. The DNA for the CDR3 is TGTGCCAGCAGCGTGGGGGCACGCGGGGGGGCCTACGAGCAGTACTTC.

Comment on this clonotype: A clone one base away is much larger, so this may be a read error. The J gene is TRBJ2-1, the V gene TRBV9; TRBD2 aligns across 9 bases. Germline V gives CDR1 SGDLS, CDR2 YYNGEE. The CDR3 loop spans 16 amino acids. CDR3 sequence: CTSSVASSGIRNEQFF. In DNA form, the CDR3 reads TGTACCAGCAGCGTAGCATCTAGCGGGATACGAAATGAGCAGTTCTTC.

V gene TRBV7-9 combines with J gene TRBJ1-4; D is possibly TRBD1 (6 bases). This CDR3 has 16 residues. V was shortened by 0 bases and J by 0 bases, with 8 bases between the two germline ends. Germline V CDR1 and CDR2: SEHNR, FQNEAQ (reference sequence). The DNA of the CDR3 is TGTGCCAGCAGCTTAGCGAGGGGGGCAACTAATGAAAAACTGTTTTTT. It specifies CASSLARGATNEKLFF.